These 22 T cell receptor beta chains originate from one sample sequenced in a study of patients and donors after allogeneic stem cell transplantation. Each CDR3 protein is one row after TCRdb ran MiXCR on the RT-PCR reads. Among over 150,000 distinct CDR3 sequences, around 41% were seen once, and the ten largest hold 33%. Source material: blood, either unsorted or a sorted T cell fraction (not recorded which). These receptors were collected from a human donor who was either an allogeneic HSCT recipient or a stem cell or donor lymphocyte infusion donor (not recorded which). It is not recorded whose cells these are; they may come from a transplant donor.

The chain joins TRBV28 to TRBJ1-6; the D gene is possibly TRBD1 (6 bases). Germline loops: CDR1 MDHEN, CDR2 SYDVKM. The CDR3 contains 17 residues. The ends were cut back, 2 bases at V and 6 bases at J, with 17 bases in the middle. CDR3 in amino acids: CASSLLRGGSFNSPLHF. CDR3 sequence (DNA): TGTGCCAGCAGTTTACTAAGGGGGGGAAGTTTTAATTCACCCCTCCACTTT.

The DNA for the CDR3 is TGTGCCAGCAGCTTGGTAAGAGACGGGCAGTTCTTC. This translates into CASSLVRDGQFF. The genes are TRBV5-6 and TRBJ2-1, with no clear D. V lost 0 bases and J 12 bases, leaving 10 bases between the germline ends. In germline, CDR1 is SGHDT, CDR2 YYEEEE. This CDR3 has 12 amino acids.

The chain is built from TRBV20-1 and TRBJ2-7, with 11 bases fitting TRBD2. Germline CDR1 and CDR2: DFQATT and SNEGSKA (reference sequence). V lost 3 bases, J lost 4 bases, and 8 bases stayed unmatched. The CDR3 covers 15 residues. CDR3 DNA: TGCAGTGCTAGGCTGGGACTAGCGGAGAGTTACGAGCAGTACTTC. This encodes CSARLGLAESYEQYF.

The chain employs TRBV27 and TRBJ1-6, with D possibly being TRBD1 (5 bases). Germline CDR1 MNHEY, CDR2 SMNVEV (reference sequence). V lost 3 bases, J lost 9 bases, and 15 bases lay in between. The length of the CDR3 is 15 residues. The CDR3 DNA follows: TGTGCCAGCAGTTTGCTGAGACAGTCCGGTTCACCCCTCCACTTT. Translating it yields CASSLLRQSGSPLHF.

This rearrangement joins TRBV19 to TRBJ2-2, with 8 bases that match TRBD1. The J segment lost 4 bases and the V segment lost 5 bases, leaving 12 bases of the junction unmatched. The length of the CDR3 is 17 residues. Germline loops: CDR1 LNHDA, CDR2 SQIVND (reference sequence). In nucleotides, the CDR3 is TGTGCCAGTAGTCCACGCGACCGGACAGGGATCACCGGGGAGCTGTTTTTT. This sequence encodes CASSPRDRTGITGELFF.

With regard to this clonotype: A read error may account for a junction end that differs from germline. V usage is TRBV12-3 or TRBV12-4 and J usage is TRBJ2-3; D gene ambiguous. This CDR3 is 14 amino acids long. This CDR3 reads CASRLGQSEDTQYF. The CDR3 DNA follows: TGTGCCAGCAGGTTAGGTCAGTCCGAGGATACGCAGTATTTT.

A few counts support this clonotype. The chain carries TRBV6-5 and TRBJ1-1; the D is unclear. This CDR3 is built from 13 residues. Germline V gives CDR1 MNHEY, CDR2 SVGAGI. V lost 6 bases to trimming and J lost 8 bases, with 16 bases between them. Written as DNA, the CDR3 is TGTGCCAGCAGCCAACCCAATTGGGCCGAAGCTTTCTTT. The encoded protein is CASSQPNWAEAFF.

This sequence joins TRBV9 and TRBJ2-1; TRBD2 matches at 13 bases. Germline CDR1 and CDR2: SGDLS and YYNGEE. This CDR3 has 18 residues. With 3 bases clipped from V and 6 bases from J, the junction kept 12 bases outside the gene matches. The CDR3 nucleotides read TGTGCCAGCAGCGAGGGACTAGCGGGACTAGGGGGCCCCAATGAGCAGTTCTTC. Amino acid sequence: CASSEGLAGLGGPNEQFF.

This rearrangement joins TRBV5-1 to TRBJ2-5; no clear D gene. Per germline, CDR1 SGHRS and CDR2 YFSETQ. This CDR3 comprises 11 residues. Trimming shortened V by 3 bases and J by 7 bases, and 7 bases separated the two germline ends. The CDR3 nucleotides read TGCGCCAGCAGCTCGGAAGTGACCCAGTACTTC. It is translated as CASSSEVTQYF.

The chain has TRBV5-1 and TRBJ2-1, with D possibly being TRBD2 (5 bases). The V end lost 4 bases, the J end lost 0 bases, and 11 bases lay between the germline ends. This CDR3 contains 15 residues. Germline values: CDR1 SGHRS, CDR2 YFSETQ. The CDR3 reads CASSQSGSSYNEQFF. The CDR3 nucleotides read TGCGCCAGCAGCCAAAGCGGAAGCTCCTACAATGAGCAGTTCTTC.

The rearrangement joins TRBV30 to TRBJ1-2; no firm D call. Per germline, CDR1 GTSNPN and CDR2 SVGIG (reference sequence). This CDR3 comprises 11 residues. V dropped 0 bases and J dropped 7 bases, with 6 bases sitting between them. CDR3 nucleotide sequence: TGTGCCTGGAGTGTAGGCGGTGGCTACACCTTC. This gives the protein CAWSVGGGYTF.

The V and J genes are TRBV5-1 and TRBJ2-3, with 7 bases matching TRBD1. V shed 0 bases and J 1 base; nucleotides not matched to a gene: 5. This CDR3 has 16 residues. Germline V gives CDR1 SGHRS, CDR2 YFSETQ. The CDR3 coding sequence is TGCGCCAGCAGCTTGGCCCCCGGGACAGGCACAGATACGCAGTATTTT. It yields the protein CASSLAPGTGTDTQYF.

V is TRBV4-3 and J is TRBJ2-1; 10 bases are shared with TRBD2. With 2 bases clipped from V and 8 bases from J, the junction kept 15 bases outside the gene matches. This CDR3 has 18 amino acids. Germline loops: CDR1 LGHNA, CDR2 YSLEER. Here the CDR3 DNA reads TGCGCCAGCAGCCAATTCAACCGCCGCCTAGCGGGAGAGGATGAGCAGTTCTTC. As protein: CASSQFNRRLAGEDEQFF.

The rearrangement links TRBV12-3 or TRBV12-4 to TRBJ2-1; 14 bases are a match to TRBD2. The J segment lost 6 bases and the V segment lost 7 bases, leaving 5 bases of the junction unmatched. The CDR3 runs 15 residues. The CDR3 is CASTLGLAGVNEQFF. CDR3 bases: TGTGCCAGCACTCTGGGACTAGCGGGAGTCAATGAGCAGTTCTTC.

This clonotype was counted a few times. V is TRBV9 and J is TRBJ1-1, with D unclear. The CDR3 has 14 residues. Trimming removed 0 bases at V and 5 bases at J, with 11 bases between. Germline lookup yields CDR1 SGDLS and CDR2 YYNGEE. In DNA form, the CDR3 reads TGTGCCAGCAGCGTAGAAGGGAAGGGTACTGAAGCTTTCTTT. This gives the protein CASSVEGKGTEAFF.

This chain uses TRBV12-3 or TRBV12-4 with TRBJ2-1, with 12 bases lining up with TRBD2. Germline trimming cut 3 bases from V and 7 bases from J; bases unmatched to any gene: 7. The CDR3 has 16 residues. CDR3 nucleotides: TGTGCCAGCAGTTTGGGGCTAGCGGGGGGGGTAAATGAGCAGTTCTTC. Translated: CASSLGLAGGVNEQFF.

This clonotype has a handful of counts. The chain recombines TRBV10-3 with TRBJ1-2, with 7 positions matching TRBD1. The ends lost 6 bases at V and 4 bases at J; junction bases unmatched: 2. Germline V gene data show CDR1 as ENHRY and CDR2 as SYGVKD. This CDR3 has 12 residues. CDR3 protein: CAISGTAYGYTF. CDR3 sequence (DNA): TGTGCCATCAGCGGGACAGCCTATGGCTACACCTTC.

This chain joins TRBV12-3 or TRBV12-4 and TRBJ1-1, with D possibly TRBD1 on 6 matching bases. V was cut by 2 bases and J by 3 bases, with 7 bases left in between. This CDR3 comprises 13 residues. CDR3 amino acids: CASSLKGDTEAFF. The CDR3 DNA reads TGTGCCAGCAGTTTAAAGGGGGACACTGAAGCTTTCTTT.

A few counts support this clonotype. The rearrangement joins TRBV29-1 to TRBJ1-2; 9 nucleotides match TRBD1. The CDR3 sequence is 12 residues long. The V segment lost 5 bases and the J segment 3 bases; nucleotides outside the gene matches: 1. Per the germline V gene, CDR1 is SQVTM and CDR2 is ANQGSEA. As DNA, the CDR3 is TGCAGCGTTACAGGGGGCCACTATGGCTACACCTTC. This encodes CSVTGGHYGYTF.

This clonotype occurred once. This chain joins TRBV9 and TRBJ1-1; perhaps TRBD1 as D (6 bases). The CDR3 spans 14 residues. The germline gives CDR1 SGDLS, CDR2 YYNGEE. V was pared by 10 bases and J by 0 bases, with 16 bases between. Here the CDR3 reads CAGSEDSMNTEAFF. CDR3 sequence (DNA): TGTGCCGGCTCAGAGGACAGCATGAACACTGAAGCTTTCTTT.

In this sample, this clonotype turned up a few times. The rearrangement joins TRBV12-3 or TRBV12-4 to TRBJ2-7; D is ambiguous. Between the trimmed V and J ends, which lost 5 bases and 5 bases, there was a span of 13 bases. This CDR3 is 13 amino acids long. The CDR3 sequence: CASSGPSVNEQYF. The CDR3 DNA is TGTGCCAGCAGTGGGCCGAGTGTAAACGAGCAGTACTTC.

A few counts support this clonotype. The V gene is TRBV7-8, the J gene TRBJ1-4; tentative D call: TRBD1 (5 bases). This CDR3 is built from 14 residues. Germline CDR1 reads SGHVS; CDR2 reads FQNEAQ. V lost 4 bases to trimming and J lost 4 bases, with 10 bases between them. In DNA form, the CDR3 reads TGTGCCAGCAGCTCCTCAGGGTATAATGAAAAACTGTTTTTT. It yields the protein CASSSSGYNEKLFF.